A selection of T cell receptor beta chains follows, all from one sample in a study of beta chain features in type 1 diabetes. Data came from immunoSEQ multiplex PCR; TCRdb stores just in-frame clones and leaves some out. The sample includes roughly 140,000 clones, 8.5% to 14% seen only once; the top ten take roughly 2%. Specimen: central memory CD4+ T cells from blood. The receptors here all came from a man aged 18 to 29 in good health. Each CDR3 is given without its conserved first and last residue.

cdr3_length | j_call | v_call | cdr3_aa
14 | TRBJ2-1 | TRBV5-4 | ASSRSVAGGLDEQF
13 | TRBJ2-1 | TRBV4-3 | ASSQELYRPGEQF
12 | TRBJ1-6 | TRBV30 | AWSTTGTHSPLH
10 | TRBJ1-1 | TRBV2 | ASNDKNTEAF
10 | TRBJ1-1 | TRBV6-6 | AGASDNTEAF
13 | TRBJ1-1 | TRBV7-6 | ASSQRGVGRTEAF
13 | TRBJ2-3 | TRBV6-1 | ASSVAGESTDTQY
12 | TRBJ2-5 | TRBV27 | ASSLRRAQGTQY
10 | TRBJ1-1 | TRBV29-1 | SASREGAEAF
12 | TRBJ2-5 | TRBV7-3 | ASSLYRGQETQY
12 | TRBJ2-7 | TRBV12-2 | ASRLAWRAGEQY
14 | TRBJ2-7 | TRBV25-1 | ASSDSSDRRYYEQY
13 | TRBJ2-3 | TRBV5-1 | ASSAKAGGPYTQY
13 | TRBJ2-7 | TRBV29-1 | SVGGTSGRRYEQY
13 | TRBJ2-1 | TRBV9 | ASSYDRGRVDEQF
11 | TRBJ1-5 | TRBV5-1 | ASSLFGDQPQH
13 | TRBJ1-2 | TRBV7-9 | ASSLPGQRNYGYT
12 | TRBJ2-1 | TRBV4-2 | ASSQDHYVDEQF
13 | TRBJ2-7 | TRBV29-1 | SVGRGSQGVHEQY
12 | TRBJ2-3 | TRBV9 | ASSVAAVTDTQY
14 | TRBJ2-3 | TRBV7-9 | ASSPPGGVSTDTQY
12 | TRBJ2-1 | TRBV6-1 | ASGSAQRGGEQF
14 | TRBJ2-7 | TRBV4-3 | ASSWGQGQEGYEQY
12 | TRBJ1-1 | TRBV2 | ASNPGGGGTEAF
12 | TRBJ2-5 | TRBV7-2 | ASSPLGTEETQY
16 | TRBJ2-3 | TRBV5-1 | ASSLYPSGLTSTDTQY
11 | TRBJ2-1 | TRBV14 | ASSQVPDNEQF
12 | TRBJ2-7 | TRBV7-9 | ASSLGSGRDEQY
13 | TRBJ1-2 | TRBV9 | ASSPRDRSNYGYT
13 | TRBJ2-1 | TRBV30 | AWSVLDRLFNEQF
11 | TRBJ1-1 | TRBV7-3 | ASSSGRNTEAF
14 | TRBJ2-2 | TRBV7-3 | ASSQKSSGLTGELF
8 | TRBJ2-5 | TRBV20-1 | SARVETQY
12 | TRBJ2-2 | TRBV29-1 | SAHRGMHTGELF
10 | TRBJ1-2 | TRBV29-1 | SAKDRGYGYT
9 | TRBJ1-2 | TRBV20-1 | SAGGPPDYT